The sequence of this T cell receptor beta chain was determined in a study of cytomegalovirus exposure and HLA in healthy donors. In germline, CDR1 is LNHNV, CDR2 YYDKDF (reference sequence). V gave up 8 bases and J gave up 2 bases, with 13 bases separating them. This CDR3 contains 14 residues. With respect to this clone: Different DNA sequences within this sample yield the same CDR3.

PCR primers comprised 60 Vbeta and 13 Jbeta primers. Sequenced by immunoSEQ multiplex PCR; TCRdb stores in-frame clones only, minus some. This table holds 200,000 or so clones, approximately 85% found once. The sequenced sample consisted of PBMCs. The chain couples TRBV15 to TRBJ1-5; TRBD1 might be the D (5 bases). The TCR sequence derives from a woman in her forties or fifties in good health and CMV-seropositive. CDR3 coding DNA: TGTGCCACCGGGCGCACGGGGGGCAATCAGCCCCAGCATTTT. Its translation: CATGRTGGNQPQHF.